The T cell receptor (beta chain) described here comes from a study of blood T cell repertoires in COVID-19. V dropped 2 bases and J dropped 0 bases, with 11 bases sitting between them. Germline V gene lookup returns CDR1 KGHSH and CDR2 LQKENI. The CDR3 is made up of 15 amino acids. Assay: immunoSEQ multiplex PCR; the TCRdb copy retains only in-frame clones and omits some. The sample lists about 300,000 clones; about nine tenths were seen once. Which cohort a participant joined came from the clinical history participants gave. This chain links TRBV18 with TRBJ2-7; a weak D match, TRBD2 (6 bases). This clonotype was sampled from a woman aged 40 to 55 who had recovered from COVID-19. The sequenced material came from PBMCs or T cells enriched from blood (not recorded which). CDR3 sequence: CASSPRAGSSYEQYF. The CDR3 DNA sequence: TGTGCCAGCTCACCAAGGGCGGGGAGCTCCTACGAGCAGTACTTC.